This is a list of T cell receptor beta chains from one sample in a study of blood T cell repertoires in COVID-19. Profiling relied on immunoSEQ multiplex PCR, and the TCRdb table lists in-frame clones only, not all of them. In the table there are about 140,000 clones, less than 80% of which are singletons. Sequencing was done on a sample of peripheral blood. The receptors derive from a woman older than 75 with active or convalescent COVID-19. The CDR3 runs from the conserved cysteine through the conserved F or W. D genes are given only for firm matches. Clone size appears in some rows only: once, few, many, or a class for an expanded clone.

j_gene: TRBJ1-2; abundance: -; v_gene: TRBV11-2; d_gene: -; CDR3aa: CASSQGIGYGYTF; CDR3nt: TGTGCCAGCAGCCAGGGGATCGGCTATGGCTACACCTTC
j_gene: TRBJ2-7; abundance: -; v_gene: TRBV19; d_gene: TRBD2; CDR3aa: CASRYGTSGDYEQYF; CDR3nt: TGTGCCAGTAGATACGGGACTAGCGGGGACTACGAGCAGTACTTC
j_gene: TRBJ1-4; abundance: -; v_gene: TRBV25-1; d_gene: TRBD1; CDR3aa: CASNSGLRGDATNEKLFF; CDR3nt: TGTGCCAGCAACTCTGGGCTCAGGGGGGACGCAACTAATGAAAAACTGTTTTTT
j_gene: TRBJ1-5; abundance: -; v_gene: TRBV28; d_gene: TRBD1; CDR3aa: CASTPTGGGNQPQHF; CDR3nt: TGTGCCAGCACCCCGACAGGGGGCGGCAATCAGCCCCAGCATTTT
j_gene: TRBJ2-2; abundance: -; v_gene: TRBV2; d_gene: TRBD2; CDR3aa: CASSGTSGGSTGELFF; CDR3nt: TGTGCCAGCAGTGGGACTAGCGGGGGAAGTACCGGGGAGCTGTTTTTT
j_gene: TRBJ2-2; abundance: few; v_gene: TRBV7-9; d_gene: TRBD1; CDR3aa: CASSAGRQGTGELFF; CDR3nt: TGTGCCAGCAGCGCAGGTAGACAGGGGACCGGGGAGCTGTTTTTT
j_gene: TRBJ1-5; abundance: -; v_gene: TRBV4-1; d_gene: TRBD1; CDR3aa: CASSLADRGDQPQHF; CDR3nt: TGCGCCAGCAGCCTAGCGGACAGGGGGGATCAGCCCCAGCATTTT
j_gene: TRBJ1-1; abundance: -; v_gene: TRBV5-6; d_gene: -; CDR3aa: CASLLGGVRRSGQAFF; CDR3nt: TGTGCCAGCCTGCTTGGGGGGGTTAGGAGAAGTGGCCAAGCTTTCTTT
j_gene: TRBJ1-2; abundance: many; v_gene: TRBV20-1; d_gene: TRBD1; CDR3aa: CSASIPRGSYGYTF; CDR3nt: TGCAGTGCTAGTATCCCCAGGGGGAGTTATGGCTACACCTTC
j_gene: TRBJ1-5; abundance: -; v_gene: TRBV28; d_gene: TRBD1; CDR3aa: CASTDPPGQGDFGSTLQGPPPQHF; CDR3nt: TGTGCCAGCACAGACCCCCCTGGACAGGGGGATTTTGGTAGTACTCTCCAGGGTCCTCCCCCCCAGCATTTT